Described below is a single TCR beta chain sequence and its context. Extracted RNA was reverse transcribed into cDNA, the sequencing template. Sequenced by immunoSEQ multiplex PCR; TCRdb stores in-frame clones only, minus some. The sample has approximately 200,000 clones; approximately 47% are singletons. Trimming took off 7 bases at V and 0 bases at J, with 13 bases between the two ends. The V gene's germline CDR1 is SGHDT and CDR2 YYEEEE. The CDR3 has 15 amino acids. This entry comes from a study of CD8+ T cells in alopecia areata. Study-level background: Patients in the treated group were given tofacitinib by mouth, 5 to 10 mg twice a day.

Treatment in this sample: oral pan-JAK inhibitor, 5-10 mg twice daily. The V gene is TRBV5-6, the J gene TRBJ2-2; tentative D call: TRBD1 (5 bases). Source: CD4+ T cells sorted from blood, taken at approximately week 36, from a patient treated with tofacitinib. The clonotype comes from a human donor with alopecia areata. The CDR3 nucleotides are TGTGCCAGCGCCACGCTAGGGGCGAACACCGGGGAGCTGTTTTTT. This translates into CASATLGANTGELFF.